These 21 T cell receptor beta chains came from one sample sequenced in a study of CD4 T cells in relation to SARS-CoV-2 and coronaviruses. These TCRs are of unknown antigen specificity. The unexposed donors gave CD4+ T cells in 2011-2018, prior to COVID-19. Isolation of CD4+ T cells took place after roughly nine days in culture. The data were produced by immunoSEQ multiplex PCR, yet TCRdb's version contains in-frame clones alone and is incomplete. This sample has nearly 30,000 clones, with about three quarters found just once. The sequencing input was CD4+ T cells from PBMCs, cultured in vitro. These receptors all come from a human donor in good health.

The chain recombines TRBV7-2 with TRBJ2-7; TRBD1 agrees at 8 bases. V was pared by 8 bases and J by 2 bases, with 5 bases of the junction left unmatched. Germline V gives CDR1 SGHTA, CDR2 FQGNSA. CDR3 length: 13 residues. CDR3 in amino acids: CASQQGETYEQYF. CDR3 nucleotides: TGTGCCAGCCAACAGGGGGAAACCTACGAGCAGTACTTC.

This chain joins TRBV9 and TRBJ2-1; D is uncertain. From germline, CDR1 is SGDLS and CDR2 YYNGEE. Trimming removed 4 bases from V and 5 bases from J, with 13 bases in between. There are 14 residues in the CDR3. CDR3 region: CASSPRWENNEQFF. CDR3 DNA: TGTGCCAGCAGCCCGAGGTGGGAAAACAATGAGCAGTTCTTC.

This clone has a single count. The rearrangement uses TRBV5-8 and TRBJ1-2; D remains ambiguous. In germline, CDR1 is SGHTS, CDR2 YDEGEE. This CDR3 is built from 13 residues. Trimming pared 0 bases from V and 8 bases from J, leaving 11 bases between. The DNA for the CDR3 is TGTGCCAGCAGCTTGGGCCGATACAGAGGCTACACCTTC. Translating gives CASSLGRYRGYTF.

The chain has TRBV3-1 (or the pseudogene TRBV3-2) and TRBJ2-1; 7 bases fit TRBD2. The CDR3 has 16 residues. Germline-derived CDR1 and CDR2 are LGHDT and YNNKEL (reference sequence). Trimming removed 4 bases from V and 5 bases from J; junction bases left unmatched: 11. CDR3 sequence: CASSRQMGGTHNEQFF. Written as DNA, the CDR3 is TGTGCCAGCAGCCGGCAGATGGGGGGGACCCACAATGAGCAGTTCTTC.

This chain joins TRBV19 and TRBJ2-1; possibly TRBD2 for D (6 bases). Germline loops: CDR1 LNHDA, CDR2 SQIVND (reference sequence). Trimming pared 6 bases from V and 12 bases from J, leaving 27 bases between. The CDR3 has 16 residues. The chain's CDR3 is CASSSTLEGSLLGQFF. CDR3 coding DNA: TGTGCCAGTAGCAGCACGTTGGAGGGCTCACTACTCGGGCAGTTCTTC.

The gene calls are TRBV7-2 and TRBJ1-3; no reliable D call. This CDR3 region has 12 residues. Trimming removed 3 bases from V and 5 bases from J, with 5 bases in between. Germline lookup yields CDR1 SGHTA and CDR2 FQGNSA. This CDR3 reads CASSFHRNTIYF. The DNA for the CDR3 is TGTGCCAGCAGCTTTCATAGAAACACCATATATTTT.

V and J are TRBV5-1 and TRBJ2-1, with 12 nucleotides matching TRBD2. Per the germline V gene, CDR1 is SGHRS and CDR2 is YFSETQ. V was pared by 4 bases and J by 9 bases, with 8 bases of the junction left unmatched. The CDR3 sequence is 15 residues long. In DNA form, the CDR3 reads TGCGCCAGCAGCCGCGGGACTAGCGGGTTCGGTGAGCAGTTCTTC. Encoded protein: CASSRGTSGFGEQFF.

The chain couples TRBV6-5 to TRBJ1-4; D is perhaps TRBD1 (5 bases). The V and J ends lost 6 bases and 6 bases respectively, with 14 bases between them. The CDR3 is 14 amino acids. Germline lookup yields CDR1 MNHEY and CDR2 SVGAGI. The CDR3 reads CASSRKVGDEKLFF. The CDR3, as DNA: TGTGCCAGCAGCCGAAAGGTGGGGGATGAAAAACTGTTTTTT.

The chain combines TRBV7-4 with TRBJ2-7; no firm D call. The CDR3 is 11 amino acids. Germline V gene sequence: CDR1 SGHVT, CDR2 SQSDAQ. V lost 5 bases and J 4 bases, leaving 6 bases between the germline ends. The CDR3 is CASSTKYEQYF. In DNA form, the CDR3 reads TGTGCCAGCAGCACCAAGTACGAGCAGTACTTC.

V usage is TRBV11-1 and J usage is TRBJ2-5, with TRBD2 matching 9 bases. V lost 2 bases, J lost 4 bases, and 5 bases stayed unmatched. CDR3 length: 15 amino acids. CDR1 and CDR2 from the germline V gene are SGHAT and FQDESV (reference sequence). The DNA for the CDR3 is TGTGCCAGCAGCTTAACTAGCGGGCATCGAGAGACCCAGTACTTC. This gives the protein CASSLTSGHRETQYF.

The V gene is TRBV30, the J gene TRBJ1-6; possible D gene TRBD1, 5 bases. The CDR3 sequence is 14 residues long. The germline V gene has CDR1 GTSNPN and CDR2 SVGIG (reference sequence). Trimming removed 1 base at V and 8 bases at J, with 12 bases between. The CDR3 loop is CAWSGGTLDSPLHF. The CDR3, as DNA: TGTGCCTGGAGTGGCGGGACCCTCGATTCACCCCTCCACTTT.

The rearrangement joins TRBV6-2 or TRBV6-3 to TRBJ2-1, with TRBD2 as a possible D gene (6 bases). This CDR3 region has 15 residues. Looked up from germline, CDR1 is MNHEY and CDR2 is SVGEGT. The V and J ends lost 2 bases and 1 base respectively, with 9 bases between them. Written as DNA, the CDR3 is TGTGCCAGCAGTTACGGGACTCTATCCTACAATGAGCAGTTCTTC. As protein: CASSYGTLSYNEQFF.

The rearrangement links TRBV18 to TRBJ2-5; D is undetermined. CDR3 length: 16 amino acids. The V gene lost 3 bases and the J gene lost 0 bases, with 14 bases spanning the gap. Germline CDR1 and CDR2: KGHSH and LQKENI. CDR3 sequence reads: CASSPNSQKNQETQYF. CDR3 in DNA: TGTGCCAGCTCACCTAACAGTCAGAAAAACCAAGAGACCCAGTACTTC.

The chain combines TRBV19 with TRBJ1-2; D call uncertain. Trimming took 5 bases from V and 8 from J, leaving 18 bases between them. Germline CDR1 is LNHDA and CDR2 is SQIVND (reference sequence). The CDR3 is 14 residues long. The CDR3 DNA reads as TGTGCCAGTAGTCCTCCGGGGAGGGAAGGGGGCTACACCTTC. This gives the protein CASSPPGREGGYTF.

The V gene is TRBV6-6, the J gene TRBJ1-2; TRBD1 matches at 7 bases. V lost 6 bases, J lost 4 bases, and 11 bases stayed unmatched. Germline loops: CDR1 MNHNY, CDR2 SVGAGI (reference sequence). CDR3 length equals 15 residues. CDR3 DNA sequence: TGTGCCAGCAGCCCCCCCGACAGGGAACCCTATGGCTACACCTTC. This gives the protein CASSPPDREPYGYTF.

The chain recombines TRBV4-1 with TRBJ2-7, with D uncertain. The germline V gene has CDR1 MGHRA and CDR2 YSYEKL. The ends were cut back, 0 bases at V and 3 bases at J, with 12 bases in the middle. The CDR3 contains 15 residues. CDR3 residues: CASSQDVRQIYEQYF. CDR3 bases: TGCGCCAGCAGCCAAGACGTTAGGCAGATCTACGAGCAGTACTTC.

The CDR3 here is CASSPGGLGANVLTF. CDR3 nucleotides: TGTGCCAGCAGCCCCGGGGGACTTGGGGCCAACGTCCTGACTTTC. This rearrangement joins TRBV25-1 to TRBJ2-6; a weak D match, TRBD2 (6 bases). The CDR3 totals 15 residues. The V end lost 6 bases, the J end lost 3 bases, and 12 bases lay between the germline ends. The germline V gene encodes CDR1 MGHDK and CDR2 SYGVNS.

CDR3 DNA sequence: TGTGCCAGTAGGAGGACTAGCGGCCATCAGGGGACAGATACGCAGTATTTT. Translation gives CASRRTSGHQGTDTQYF. The V and J genes are TRBV19 and TRBJ2-3, with 10 nucleotides matching TRBD2. The V and J ends lost 6 bases and 3 bases, in that order; junction bases with no gene match: 12. The CDR3 extends over 17 amino acids. Germline V gives CDR1 LNHDA, CDR2 SQIVND (reference sequence).

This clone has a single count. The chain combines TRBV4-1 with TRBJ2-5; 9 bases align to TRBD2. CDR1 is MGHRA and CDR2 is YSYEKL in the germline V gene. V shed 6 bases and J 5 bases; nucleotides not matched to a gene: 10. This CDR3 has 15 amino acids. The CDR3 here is CASRRAGGPRETQYF. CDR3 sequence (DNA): TGCGCCAGCAGACGAGCGGGGGGACCCAGGGAGACCCAGTACTTC.

This CDR3 reads CASSQQLVLGEKNSGANVLTF. DNA of the CDR3: TGCGCCAGCAGTCAACAGTTGGTTCTCGGAGAGAAGAACTCTGGGGCCAACGTCCTGACTTTC. This chain connects TRBV23-1 to TRBJ2-6; D gene uncertain. TRBV23-1 is marked as an open reading frame, function uncertain. This CDR3 has 21 amino acids. Trimming took off 2 bases at V and 0 bases at J, with 23 bases between the two ends.

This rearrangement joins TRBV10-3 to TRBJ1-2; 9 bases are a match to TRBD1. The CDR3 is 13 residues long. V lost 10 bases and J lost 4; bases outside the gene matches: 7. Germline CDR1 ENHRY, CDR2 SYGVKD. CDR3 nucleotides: TGTGCCAGCGGGGACAGGGAGGTCTATGGCTACACCTTC. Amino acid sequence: CASGDREVYGYTF.